The 10 T cell receptor beta chains below all came from one sample that was sequenced in a study of blood T cell repertoires in COVID-19. The assay was immunoSEQ multiplex PCR, and TCRdb's table has in-frame clones only and misses some. The profile covers about 250,000 clones, with roughly 77% appearing a single time and 2.5% to 4% taken by the ten largest. Sequenced material: peripheral blood. Source of these receptors: a woman of 80 years or more with acute or convalescent COVID-19.

V gene TRBV9 combines with J gene TRBJ1-6; no clear D gene. Trimming stripped 4 bases from V and 2 bases from J, with 13 bases between. CDR1 and CDR2 from the germline V gene are SGDLS and YYNGEE. The CDR3 runs to 16 residues. Written as DNA, the CDR3 is TGTGCCAGCAGCCCTCGACCCGGGGCCTATAATTCACCCCTCCACTTT. Translation: CASSPRPGAYNSPLHF.

This clone came up a few times. The chain is built from TRBV2 and TRBJ1-5; 7 bases fit TRBD1. This CDR3 comprises 14 residues. The V segment lost 4 bases and the J segment 7 bases; nucleotides outside the gene matches: 7. In germline, CDR1 is SNHLY, CDR2 FYNNEI. The DNA for the CDR3 is TGTGCCAGCAGTGTCGGCAGGGGGATGCAGCCCCAGCATTTT. Protein sequence: CASSVGRGMQPQHF.

The chain combines TRBV11-1 with TRBJ2-7; D possibly corresponds to TRBD2 (5 bases). V was pared by 5 bases and J by 5 bases, with 13 bases between. The CDR3 is 13 residues long. Germline CDR1 reads SGHAT; CDR2 reads FQDESV (reference sequence). CDR3 amino acids: CASSLGSFDEQYF. The CDR3 DNA reads TGTGCCAGCAGCCTGGGGAGCTTCGACGAGCAGTACTTC. Filled out from reference TRBV11-1 and TRBJ2-7, the complete variable domain reads EAEVAQSPRYKITEKSQAVAFWCDPISGHATLYWYRQILGQGPELLVQFQDESVVDDSQLPKDRFSAERLKGVDSTLKIQPAELGDSAMYLCASSLGSFDEQYFGPGTRLTVT.

This clone was counted once. The V gene is TRBV3-1 (or the pseudogene TRBV3-2), the J gene TRBJ1-6; TRBD1 is a possible D gene (5 bases). The CDR3 spans 16 residues. From germline, CDR1 is LGHDT and CDR2 YNNKEL (reference sequence). The V gene lost 2 bases and the J gene lost 1 base, with 9 bases spanning the gap. CDR3 sequence: CASSQQGISYNSPLHF. The CDR3 nucleotides read TGTGCCAGCAGCCAACAGGGTATATCCTATAATTCACCCCTCCACTTT.

This clone was recorded only once. This chain connects TRBV5-1 to TRBJ1-1; TRBD1 agrees at 10 bases. CDR3 length: 15 amino acids. Germline assignment: CDR1 SGHRS and CDR2 YFSETQ. The junction had 3 bases not matched to a gene; V was cut back by 0 bases and J by 4 bases. In DNA form, the CDR3 reads TGCGCCAGCAGCTTGGCCGGGGACAGGGGCACTGAAGCTTTCTTT. This sequence encodes CASSLAGDRGTEAFF.

The genes are TRBV5-1 and TRBJ2-7; 7 positions agree with TRBD1. Germline trimming cut 4 bases from V and 3 bases from J; bases unmatched to any gene: 7. CDR3 length equals 14 residues. The germline V gene encodes CDR1 SGHRS and CDR2 YFSETQ. The CDR3 here is CASSPRTGNYEQYF. The CDR3 DNA reads TGCGCCAGCAGCCCAAGGACAGGTAACTACGAGCAGTACTTC.

V gene TRBV5-5 combines with J gene TRBJ2-3; D is ambiguous. V was pared by 4 bases and J by 2 bases, with 5 bases between. The V gene's germline CDR1 is SGHKS and CDR2 YYEKEE (reference sequence). CDR3 size: 12 residues. The CDR3 DNA is TGTGCCAGCAGCCTAGACACAGATACGCAGTATTTT. Amino acids: CASSLDTDTQYF.

This clone was counted a single time. The rearrangement uses TRBV10-1 and TRBJ2-5; D gene unclear. The CDR3 contains 17 residues. Trimming pared 0 bases from V and 1 base from J, leaving 15 bases between. Germline V CDR1 and CDR2: WNHNN, SYGVQD (reference sequence). CDR3 protein: CASSESLARDSQETQYF. CDR3 nucleotide sequence: TGCGCCAGCAGTGAGTCTCTGGCCCGAGACTCCCAAGAGACCCAGTACTTC.

The chain recombines TRBV5-8 with TRBJ1-5, with TRBD1 identical over 8 bases. Germline V CDR1 and CDR2: SGHTS, YDEGEE. The V segment lost 4 bases and the J segment 7 bases; nucleotides outside the gene matches: 10. The CDR3 extends over 15 amino acids. The CDR3 loop is CASSPSDRGLQPQHF. DNA of the CDR3: TGTGCCAGCAGCCCTAGCGACAGGGGCCTCCAGCCCCAGCATTTT.

The chain is built from TRBV18 and TRBJ2-4; 8 nucleotides line up with TRBD1. This CDR3 contains 15 residues. Germline V gives CDR1 KGHSH, CDR2 LQKENI. V gave up 6 bases and J gave up 4 bases; unmatched junction bases: 8. Here the CDR3 reads CASSPGQGAKNIQYF. The CDR3 DNA reads TGTGCCAGCTCGCCCGGACAGGGAGCGAAAAACATTCAGTACTTC.